The clone carrying this TCR beta chain showed up just once. Sequence at one end of the junction differs from germline and may be a read error. Germline V gene data show CDR1 as SGHTA and CDR2 as FQGNSA. The CDR3 consists of 15 residues. Generated by immunoSEQ multiplex PCR, the TCRdb table keeps only in-frame clones and is missing some. The data contain 250,000 to 350,000 clones, 75% to 95% of them singletons. This entry comes from a study of blood T cell repertoires in COVID-19. The material sequenced was PBMCs or T cells enriched from blood (not recorded which). The J gene is TRBJ2-2, the V gene TRBV7-2; 11 bases fit TRBD1. This sequence originates from a woman aged 25 to 39 who had recovered from COVID-19. The CDR3 reads CASTLGTGGTGELFF. CDR3 DNA sequence: TGTGCCAGCACCTTAGGGACAGGGGGCACCGGGGAGCTGTTTTTT.